The rows below give T cell receptor beta chains drawn from one sample of a study of blood T cell repertoires in COVID-19. Assay used: immunoSEQ multiplex PCR; TCRdb lists only in-frame clones, some missing. The sample holds fewer than 20,000 clones, almost 85% seen once. Sequencing input: peripheral blood. These receptor sequences come from a woman aged 70-85 years with active COVID-19. Both conserved end residues are part of each CDR3. A D gene is named only where the DNA matches it firmly. The size of a clone is reported for some rows only, either as once, few or many, or as a class for expanded clones.

d_gene	abundance	v_gene	j_gene	CDR3aa	CDR3nt
TRBD2	-	TRBV19	TRBJ2-3	CASSRGSGSSTDTQYF	TGTGCCAGTAGTAGGGGAAGCGGGAGCTCGACAGATACGCAGTATTTT
-	-	TRBV24-1	TRBJ2-3	CATSDLQGGTDTQYF	TGTGCCACCAGTGATTTGCAAGGCGGGACGGATACGCAGTATTTT
-	-	TRBV27	TRBJ2-2	CASSLSRANPGTGELFF	TGTGCCAGCAGTTTATCCCGCGCCAACCCGGGCACCGGGGAGCTGTTTTTT
-	-	TRBV28	TRBJ2-3	CASSLSPRTRRGADTQYF	TGTGCCAGCAGTTTATCCCCCCGCACCCGGAGGGGAGCAGATACGCAGTATTTT
-	-	TRBV28	TRBJ2-7	CASNPQRTYEQYF	TGTGCCAGCAATCCCCAGCGGACCTACGAGCAGTACTTC
-	-	TRBV2	TRBJ1-2	CASSTGHYGYTF	TGTGCCAGCAGCACGGGACATTATGGCTACACCTTC
TRBD1	-	TRBV3-1/TRBV3-2	TRBJ2-5	CASSQVLPGQGLGTQYF	TGTGCCAGCAGCCAAGTACTACCGGGACAGGGGTTAGGGACCCAGTACTTC
-	-	TRBV5-1	TRBJ2-3	CASSSRQGTDTQYF	TGCGCCAGCAGCTCCAGACAGGGCACAGATACGCAGTATTTT
TRBD1	-	TRBV12-3/TRBV12-4	TRBJ2-5	CASGTGVETQYF	TGTGCCAGCGGGACAGGCGTGGAGACCCAGTACTTC
TRBD2	-	TRBV20-1	TRBJ2-7	CSASSTSVYEQYF	TGCAGTGCTAGTAGCACTAGCGTCTACGAGCAGTACTTC
-	-	TRBV27	TRBJ2-7	CASSFKMGRGVDEQYF	TGTGCCAGCAGTTTCAAGATGGGCAGGGGTGTCGACGAGCAGTACTTC
-	-	TRBV27	TRBJ1-4	CASSSGEWYEKLFF	TGTGCCAGCAGTTCGGGGGAGTGGTATGAAAAACTGTTTTTT
-	-	TRBV28	TRBJ2-1	CASSLRRSGRAAKEQFF	TGTGCCAGCAGTCTCCGGAGGAGCGGGCGCGCCGCGAAGGAGCAGTTCTTC
-	once	TRBV28	TRBJ1-5	CASSFGIGVEQPQHF	TGTGCCAGCAGTTTCGGGATTGGGGTGGAGCAGCCCCAGCATTTT
-	few	TRBV9	TRBJ2-3	CASNLGRATADTQYF	TGTGCCAGCAACCTAGGCAGGGCAACGGCAGATACGCAGTATTTT
-	-	TRBV18	TRBJ2-7	CASSPLGGESYEQYF	TGTGCCAGCTCACCCCTCGGAGGAGAATCCTACGAGCAGTACTTC
-	-	TRBV18	TRBJ2-6	CASSPLTSGEGSGANVLTF	TGTGCCAGCTCACCGCTAACGTCAGGGGAGGGCTCTGGGGCCAACGTCCTGACTTTC
TRBD2	once	TRBV4-3	TRBJ2-1	CASSQYWGTSAYNEQFF	TGCGCCAGCAGCCAATATTGGGGGACTAGCGCGTACAATGAGCAGTTCTTC
-	-	TRBV18	TRBJ2-3	CASSPLAHTDTQYF	TGTGCCAGCTCACCACTAGCCCACACAGATACGCAGTATTTT
TRBD1	-	TRBV29-1	TRBJ1-1	CSVESGGNTEAFF	TGCAGCGTTGAGTCAGGGGGGAACACTGAAGCTTTCTTT
-	-	TRBV9	TRBJ2-2	CASSPEGRGTGELFF	TGTGCCAGCAGCCCAGAGGGTCGGGGAACCGGGGAGCTGTTTTTT
TRBD1	once	TRBV5-1	TRBJ1-1	CASSRRTGDVTEAFF	TGCGCCAGCAGCAGGCGGACAGGGGACGTCACTGAAGCTTTCTTT
TRBD1	-	TRBV7-9	TRBJ2-3	CASSFGTGRRDTQYF	TGTGCCAGCAGCTTCGGGACAGGAAGAAGAGATACGCAGTATTTT
TRBD2	-	TRBV6-5	TRBJ2-7	CASAIAGGPYEQYF	TGTGCCAGCGCCATAGCGGGAGGCCCCTACGAGCAGTACTTC
-	-	TRBV28	TRBJ1-4	CASLSGGGNEKLFF	TGTGCCAGCCTTTCCGGGGGAGGTAATGAAAAACTGTTTTTT
TRBD1	-	TRBV5-1	TRBJ1-6	CASSLAGGTGVSPLHF	TGCGCCAGCAGCTTGGCCGGGGGGACAGGGGTTTCACCCCTCCACTTT
-	-	TRBV4-2	TRBJ2-2	CASSPPSGTGELFF	TGTGCCAGCAGCCCCCCATCGGGGACCGGGGAGCTGTTTTTT
-	few	TRBV28	TRBJ1-2	CASSFPGLGYGYTF	TGTGCCAGCAGTTTTCCGGGACTGGGCTATGGCTACACCTTC
TRBD1	few	TRBV29-1	TRBJ2-3	CSVDRPQGTDTQYF	TGCAGCGTTGACCGACCACAGGGGACAGATACGCAGTATTTT
-	-	TRBV7-3	TRBJ1-1	CASSLNQQGFSEAFF	TGTGCCAGCAGCCTCAATCAACAGGGTTTCTCTGAAGCTTTCTTT
-	-	TRBV9	TRBJ1-1	CASSVAGGSTEAFF	TGTGCCAGCAGCGTAGCGGGGGGGAGTACTGAAGCTTTCTTT
TRBD2	-	TRBV10-3	TRBJ2-5	CAIKSARREQETQYF	TGTGCCATCAAATCGGCTCGGCGGGAGCAGGAGACCCAGTACTTC
-	-	TRBV5-6	TRBJ1-5	CASRRGSSNQPQHF	TGTGCCAGTCGAAGGGGGAGTAGCAATCAGCCCCAGCATTTT
-	-	TRBV2	TRBJ1-1	CASRGQGRSEAFF	TGTGCCAGCAGGGGGCAGGGGCGCAGTGAAGCTTTCTTT
-	-	TRBV28	TRBJ2-7	CASSQRSGWDSANSYEQYF	TGTGCCAGCAGTCAACGATCAGGGTGGGACTCCGCCAACTCCTACGAGCAGTACTTC
-	-	TRBV2	TRBJ2-3	CASHAESSTDTQYF	TGTGCCAGCCATGCGGAATCTAGCACAGATACGCAGTATTTT
-	-	TRBV7-3	TRBJ1-6	CASSLNAGYNSPLHF	TGTGCCAGCAGCTTAAATGCAGGGTATAATTCACCCCTCCACTTT
TRBD2	-	TRBV10-3	TRBJ2-7	CAASRVGEGNEQYF	TGTGCCGCCTCCCGGGTGGGGGAGGGCAACGAGCAGTACTTC
TRBD1	-	TRBV15	TRBJ1-2	CATSRAAGTGGGYTF	TGTGCCACCAGCAGAGCAGCCGGGACAGGGGGTGGCTACACCTTC
TRBD2	once	TRBV5-5	TRBJ2-5	CASSPGLRETQYF	TGTGCCAGCAGCCCGGGACTAAGGGAGACCCAGTACTTC
-	-	TRBV29-1	TRBJ2-3	CSVDFPQGTDTQYF	TGCAGCGTTGACTTCCCTCAGGGTACAGATACGCAGTATTTT
-	-	TRBV29-1	TRBJ1-1	CSFSGTLPLLNTEAFF	TGCAGCTTCTCCGGGACTTTGCCCCTGTTGAACACTGAAGCTTTCTTT
TRBD1	once	TRBV7-2	TRBJ1-2	CASSLGRTGRKGYTF	TGTGCCAGCAGCTTAGGGAGGACAGGGCGGAAAGGCTACACCTTC
-	-	TRBV18	TRBJ2-3	CASSLRQDPGTDTQYF	TGTGCCAGCTCACTTCGACAGGACCCGGGCACAGATACGCAGTATTTT
-	few	TRBV29-1	TRBJ2-3	CSVEVFDTQYF	TGCAGCGTTGAAGTATTCGATACGCAGTATTTT
-	few	TRBV7-6	TRBJ2-7	CASSSQVSSYEQYF	TGTGCCAGCAGCTCCCAGGTCAGCTCCTACGAGCAGTACTTC
TRBD2	-	TRBV15	TRBJ2-5	CATSTNHPGLAGQETQYF	TGTGCCACCAGCACCAACCACCCGGGACTAGCGGGACAAGAGACCCAGTACTTC
-	-	TRBV3-1/TRBV3-2	TRBJ2-3	CASSQATPRIGDTQYF	TGTGCCAGCAGCCAAGCGACTCCCCGAATCGGGGATACGCAGTATTTT
TRBD1	few	TRBV4-1	TRBJ1-3	CASSPWTGTGNTIYF	TGCGCCAGCAGCCCTTGGACAGGGACTGGAAACACCATATATTTT
TRBD1	-	TRBV20-1	TRBJ2-7	CSAGTVREQYF	TGCAGTGCTGGGACAGTTCGCGAGCAGTACTTC
-	-	TRBV28	TRBJ2-7	CASTPGEYEQYF	TGTGCCAGCACCCCAGGGGAATACGAGCAGTACTTC
TRBD2	-	TRBV9	TRBJ2-2	CASSVSGKDTGELFF	TGTGCCAGCAGCGTTAGCGGGAAAGACACCGGGGAGCTGTTTTTT
-	-	TRBV6-2/TRBV6-3	TRBJ2-5	CASSHRDTGRETQYF	TGTGCCAGCAGTCACCGGGACACAGGTCGCGAGACCCAGTACTTC
-	-	TRBV4-2	TRBJ1-4	CASSQETGQTYSATNEKLFF	TGTGCCAGCAGCCAAGAAACCGGACAGACATACAGTGCAACTAATGAAAAACTGTTTTTT